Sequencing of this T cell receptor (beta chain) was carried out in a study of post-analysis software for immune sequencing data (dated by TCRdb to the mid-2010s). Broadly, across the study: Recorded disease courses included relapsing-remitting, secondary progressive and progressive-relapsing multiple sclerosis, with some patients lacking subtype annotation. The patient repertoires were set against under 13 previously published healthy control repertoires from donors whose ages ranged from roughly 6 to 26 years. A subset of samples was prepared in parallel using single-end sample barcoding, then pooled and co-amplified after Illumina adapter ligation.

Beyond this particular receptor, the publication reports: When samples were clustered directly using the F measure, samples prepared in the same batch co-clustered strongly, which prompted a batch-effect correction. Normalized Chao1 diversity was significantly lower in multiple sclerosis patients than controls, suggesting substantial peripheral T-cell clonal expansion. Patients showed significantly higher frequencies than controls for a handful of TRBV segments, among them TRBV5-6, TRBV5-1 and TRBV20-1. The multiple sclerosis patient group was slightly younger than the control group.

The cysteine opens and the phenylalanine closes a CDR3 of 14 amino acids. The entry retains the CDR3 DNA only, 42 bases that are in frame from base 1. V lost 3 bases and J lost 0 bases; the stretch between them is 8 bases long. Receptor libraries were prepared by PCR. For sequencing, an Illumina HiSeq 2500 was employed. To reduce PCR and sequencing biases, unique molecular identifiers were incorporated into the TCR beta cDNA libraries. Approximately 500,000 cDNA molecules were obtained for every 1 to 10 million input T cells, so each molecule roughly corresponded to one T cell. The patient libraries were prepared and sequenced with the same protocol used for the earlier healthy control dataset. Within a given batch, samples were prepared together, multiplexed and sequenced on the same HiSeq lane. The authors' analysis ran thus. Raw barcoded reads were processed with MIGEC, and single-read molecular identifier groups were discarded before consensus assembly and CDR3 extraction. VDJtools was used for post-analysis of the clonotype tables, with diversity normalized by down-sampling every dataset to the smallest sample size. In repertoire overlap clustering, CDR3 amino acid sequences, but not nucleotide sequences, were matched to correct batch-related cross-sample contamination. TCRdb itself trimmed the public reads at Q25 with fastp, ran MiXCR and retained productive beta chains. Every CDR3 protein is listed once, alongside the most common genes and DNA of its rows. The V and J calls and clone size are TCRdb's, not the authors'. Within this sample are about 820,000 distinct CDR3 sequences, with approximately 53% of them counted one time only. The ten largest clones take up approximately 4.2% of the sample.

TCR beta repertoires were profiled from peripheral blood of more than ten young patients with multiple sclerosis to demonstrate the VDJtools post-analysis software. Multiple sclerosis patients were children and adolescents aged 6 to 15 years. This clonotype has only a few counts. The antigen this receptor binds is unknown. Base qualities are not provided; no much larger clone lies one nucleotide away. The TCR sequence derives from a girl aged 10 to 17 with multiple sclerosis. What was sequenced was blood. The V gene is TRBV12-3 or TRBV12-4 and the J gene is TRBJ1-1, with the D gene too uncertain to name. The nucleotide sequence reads TGTGCCAGCAGTTTGGCAGCCTTGAACACTGAAGCTTTCTTT. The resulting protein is CASSLAALNTEAFF.